This is a list of T cell receptor beta chains from one sample in a study of control samples from healthy donors and cancer patients. Measured with immunoSEQ multiplex PCR; TCRdb has only the in-frame clones, and not every one. Of about 46,000 clones listed, about 88% are singletons. Sequenced input: PBMCs. The source is a man between 45 and 60 years old with head and neck cancer. Both conserved end residues are part of each CDR3. A D gene is named only where the DNA matches it firmly. Some rows mark clone size as missing; the rest say once, few, many or name a class of expanded clone.

TRBV5-6	TRBD1	NA	TRBJ1-2	TGTGCCAGCACCAACCGACAGGGGGGGGGCTTTGTCTATGGCTACACCTTC	CASTNRQGGGFVYGYTF
TRBV7-2	TRBD2	NA	TRBJ2-5	TGTGCCAGCAGCTTAGAGGGGACTAGCGGGGGGCGGAGGGAGACCCAGTACTTC	CASSLEGTSGGRRETQYF
TRBV12-3/TRBV12-4	NA	NA	TRBJ1-1	TGTGCCAGCAGTTTAGGACCGAACACTGAAGCTTTCTTT	CASSLGPNTEAFF
TRBV7-2	NA	NA	TRBJ1-3	TGTGCCAGCAGCCCCCATGGGAGCTCTGGAAACACCATATATTTT	CASSPHGSSGNTIYF
TRBV4-1	NA	NA	TRBJ2-7	TGCGCCAGCAGCCAAGGGCCCTCGCAAAACTACGAGCAGTACTTC	CASSQGPSQNYEQYF
TRBV18	NA	NA	TRBJ2-7	TGTGCCAGCTCACCAGGAACGGACAGGAGGGCGCAATTTCGGTTGAATTACGAGCAGTACTTC	CASSPGTDRRAQFRLNYEQYF
TRBV18	TRBD1	NA	TRBJ2-4	TGTGCCAGCTCATTCCGGACAGGGGATGGGAACATTCAGTACTTC	CASSFRTGDGNIQYF
TRBV5-1	TRBD1	NA	TRBJ2-7	TGCGCCAGCAGCTTCTTGACAGGGCCAGGCTACGAGCAGTACTTC	CASSFLTGPGYEQYF
TRBV19	NA	NA	TRBJ2-5	TGTGCCAGCAAAGGGGAGACCCAGTACTTC	CASKGETQYF
TRBV19	NA	NA	TRBJ2-7	TGTGCCAGTAGTATTACGGCAGGGAGTAGATCCTACGAGCAGTACTTC	CASSITAGSRSYEQYF
TRBV18	NA	few	TRBJ2-1	TGTGCCAGCTCACCGGGGGCAGGTTCGAATGAGCAGTTCTTC	CASSPGAGSNEQFF
TRBV28	TRBD1	NA	TRBJ1-5	TGTGCCAGCAGAGCTAGCACCGGGACAGGCATTCAGCCCCAGCATTTT	CASRASTGTGIQPQHF
TRBV5-1	TRBD2	NA	TRBJ2-1	TGCGCCAGCAGCCCCGGGACTAGCGGGTACAATGAGCAGTTCTTC	CASSPGTSGYNEQFF
TRBV27	NA	NA	TRBJ2-7	TGTGCCAGCACCCCACCCCTTAGCAGCCGGAGTGGGGAGCAGTACTTC	CASTPPLSSRSGEQYF
TRBV9	NA	NA	TRBJ2-3	TGTGCCAGCAGCAGGGTAGCTTCTAGCACAGATACGCAGTATTTT	CASSRVASSTDTQYF
TRBV6-5	TRBD1	NA	TRBJ2-5	TGTGCCAGCAAATCCCTCCGGGACAGGGGAGAGACCCAGTACTTC	CASKSLRDRGETQYF
TRBV5-1	NA	NA	TRBJ2-5	TGCGCCAGCAGCCCACGGGATGGGTCGACGGGATACGGCGCCCAGTACTTC	CASSPRDGSTGYGAQYF
TRBV7-3	NA	NA	TRBJ2-7	TGTGCCAGCAGCTTAAGCAGGGCTACGGTGCAGTACTTC	CASSLSRATVQYF
TRBV11-2	TRBD1	NA	TRBJ2-2	TGTGCCAGCAGCTACACAGGGGTCGGGGAGCTGTTTTTT	CASSYTGVGELFF
TRBV18	NA	NA	TRBJ1-1	TGTGCCAGCTCACTACCGAACACTGAAGCTTTCTTT	CASSLPNTEAFF
TRBV7-2	NA	NA	TRBJ2-4	TGTGCCAGCAGCTTAGAGGACATTCAGTACTTC	CASSLEDIQYF
TRBV27	TRBD1	NA	TRBJ1-1	TGTGCCAGCAGTCACCGGGACAGGAACACTGAAGCTTTCTTT	CASSHRDRNTEAFF
TRBV28	TRBD1	NA	TRBJ2-7	TGTGCCACATGGGACAGGTCGTCCTACGAGCAGTACTTC	CATWDRSSYEQYF
TRBV7-6	TRBD1	NA	TRBJ1-1	TGTGCCAGCAGCATTTGGACAGGGATTAGCACTGAAGCTTTCTTT	CASSIWTGISTEAFF
TRBV5-5	NA	NA	TRBJ1-5	TGTGCCAGCAGCTTGGATCAGGGTCGAGTTCAGCCCCAGCATTTT	CASSLDQGRVQPQHF
TRBV15	TRBD1	NA	TRBJ2-7	TGTGCCACCAGTCGGGACAGTTACGAGCAGTACTTC	CATSRDSYEQYF
TRBV18	TRBD2	once	TRBJ2-1	TGTGCCAGCTCACCAGTAGCGGGAGGGCCTTGGAATGAGCAGTTCTTC	CASSPVAGGPWNEQFF
TRBV7-9	NA	NA	TRBJ2-1	TGTGCCAGCAGCATCACCCCACAAGGGGGTGGTGAGCAGTTCTTC	CASSITPQGGGEQFF
TRBV5-4	TRBD1	NA	TRBJ2-7	TGTGCCAGCAGCTTGAGTGGGGGGAATACAGGGGGCGGATACGAGCAGTACTTC	CASSLSGGNTGGGYEQYF
TRBV4-2	TRBD1	NA	TRBJ1-1	TGTGCCAGCAGCCAAATTACCGGGACAGGAAAAAACACTGAAGCTTTCTTT	CASSQITGTGKNTEAFF
TRBV4-1	TRBD1	NA	TRBJ1-1	TGCGCCAGCAGCCAAGACAGGACAGGTCAGGGGAACACTGAAGCTTTCTTT	CASSQDRTGQGNTEAFF
TRBV9	NA	NA	TRBJ1-3	TGTGCCAGCACTCAGGGTCAAAGCTCTGGAAACACCATATATTTT	CASTQGQSSGNTIYF
TRBV29-1	TRBD1	NA	TRBJ1-6	TGCAGCGTTGGACAGGGGTCAAATTCACCCCTCCACTTT	CSVGQGSNSPLHF
TRBV2	NA	few	TRBJ1-1	TGTGCCAGCAGTAGGAACATGAACACTGAAGCTTTCTTT	CASSRNMNTEAFF
TRBV28	NA	NA	TRBJ1-4	TGTGCCAGCAGTTCAGGGACATCTGAAAAACTGTTTTTT	CASSSGTSEKLFF
TRBV11-3	TRBD2	NA	TRBJ2-1	TGTGCCAGCAGCAAGACTAGCGGGGGGGATGGGAATGAGCAGTTCTTC	CASSKTSGGDGNEQFF
TRBV4-3	NA	NA	TRBJ2-7	TGCGCCAGCAGCCAAGAGCTAGCTGGGGGAGGCTACGAGCAGTACTTC	CASSQELAGGGYEQYF
TRBV7-6	TRBD2	once	TRBJ2-7	TGTGCCAGCAGCCCAGTGCTGTTGGGGGGGTCCTACGAGCAGTACTTC	CASSPVLLGGSYEQYF
TRBV28	NA	NA	TRBJ1-1	TGTGCCAGCAGTACCGACCGGGACGGGAACACTGAAGCTTTCTTT	CASSTDRDGNTEAFF
TRBV12-1	NA	NA	TRBJ2-7	TGTGCCAGCAGCCCCCCTGGGGGGGAGGGGGGGGAGCAGTACTTC	CASSPPGGEGGEQYF
TRBV4-1	TRBD1	NA	TRBJ2-3	TGCGCCAGCAGCCGATCGGGACAGGGGGCGACAGATACGCAGTATTTT	CASSRSGQGATDTQYF
TRBV5-1	TRBD2	NA	TRBJ2-3	TGCGCCAGCAGCTTGATGCCTAGCGGGGGCGCAGATACGCAGTATTTT	CASSLMPSGGADTQYF
TRBV7-9	TRBD2	NA	TRBJ2-3	TGTGCCAGCAGCTTAGCTAGCGGGGACACAGATACGCAGTATTTT	CASSLASGDTDTQYF
TRBV28	NA	NA	TRBJ1-1	TGTGCCAGCAGTCGGCGGGTGAACACTGAAGCTTTCTTT	CASSRRVNTEAFF
TRBV19	NA	once	TRBJ1-1	TGTGCCAGTAGTAGAAGCTATGGGGGTGAAGCTTTCTTT	CASSRSYGGEAFF
TRBV27	TRBD1	NA	TRBJ1-2	TGTGCCAGCAGTCCCGGACAGGTCCCTAACTATGGCTACACCTTC	CASSPGQVPNYGYTF
TRBV7-2	NA	NA	TRBJ2-5	TGTGCCAGCAGCTTATCGGGGGCGCCGGGGACCCAGTACTTC	CASSLSGAPGTQYF
TRBV27	NA	NA	TRBJ1-1	TGTGCCAGCAGGCCCGGGGAGATTACTGAAGCTTTCTTT	CASRPGEITEAFF